The rows below give T cell receptor beta chains drawn from one sample of a study of T-cell memory formation after mild COVID-19. TCRdb processed the 5' RACE reads anew with MiXCR; each CDR3 protein has one entry. The sample has around 300,000 distinct CDR3 sequences; around an eighth are singletons. The sequencing sample was made of PBMCs or a T cell subset sorted from them (not recorded which). The receptors originated from a man between 18 and 29 years old who had mild COVID-19 (a few samples of this study predate the infection). Cell type and time point are not known. CDR3s include the opening cysteine and the closing phenylalanine or tryptophan.

CASSYPGGNEQFF TRBJ2-1 TRBV5-1 13
CASSSRRIWSGANVLTF TRBJ2-6 TRBV6-5 17
CSAPTRGYIRETQYF TRBJ2-5 TRBV20-1 15
CASRTDEGAEDTQYF TRBJ2-3 TRBV6-2/TRBV6-3 15
CASSLAVLSRETQYF TRBJ2-5 TRBV12-3/TRBV12-4 15
CASSPVRNRQETQYF TRBJ2-5 TRBV18 15
CSARDSAGGRGNEQFF TRBJ2-1 TRBV20-1 16
CASSEYPAPQYF TRBJ2-3 TRBV25-1 12
CSARDVAEASYEQYF TRBJ2-7 TRBV20-1 15
CSASDRSGRADTQYF TRBJ2-3 TRBV20-1 15
CAGNGQPNQPQHF TRBJ1-5 TRBV2 13
CASSPGTSGGGARETQYF TRBJ2-5 TRBV4-2 18
CASGAGELFF TRBJ2-2 TRBV5-5 10
CASSFFPGTGTEAFF TRBJ1-1 TRBV5-1 15
CSVEAGYEQYF TRBJ2-7 TRBV29-1 11
CASSSFRGGGRQTQYF TRBJ2-5 TRBV12-3/TRBV12-4 16
CASSPPGGHGYTF TRBJ1-2 TRBV7-8 13
CSLEGRTVDEQFF TRBJ2-1 TRBV29-1 13
CASSAVPQETQYF TRBJ2-5 TRBV7-9 13
CSARGLASTDTQYF TRBJ2-3 TRBV20-1 14
CASSFTETVFYGYTF TRBJ1-2 TRBV12-3/TRBV12-4 15
CASSLGGTGQSYEQYF TRBJ2-7 TRBV7-9 16
CASSLVADREDEQFF TRBJ2-1 TRBV5-1 15
CASSLGGTGTGELFF TRBJ2-2 TRBV5-1 15
CASSQPGTDNEQFF TRBJ2-1 TRBV3-1 14
CASSQPLGALGLEETQYF TRBJ2-5 TRBV4-2 18